This paragraph reports one T cell receptor beta chain. Its antigen is not known. This record belongs to a study of cytomegalovirus exposure and HLA in healthy donors. Germline V gene sequence: CDR1 LGHNA, CDR2 YSLEER. The CDR3 sequence is 14 residues long. The ends lost 4 bases at V and 4 bases at J; junction bases unmatched: 2. PCR involved 60 Vbeta and 13 Jbeta primers. This table comes from immunoSEQ multiplex PCR, and its TCRdb copy is limited to in-frame clones, with some not included. Of around 130,000 clones in the sample, 65% to 80% are singletons; the top ten hold less than 3.5%. Study outcomes and limitations: Many donors shared some public TCRs, even though most TCR sequences were rare. Productive status was seen about 87% or about 30% of the time for most TCR beta V segments in an earlier analysis. Upon later analysis, TCR association rates were observed to vary by HLA locus, being highest for DRB1 and lowest for HLA-C. Prediction of most subjects' HLA-A and HLA-B alleles by TCR beta sequences was reportedly accurate.

The sample was PBMCs. V is TRBV4-3 and J is TRBJ1-3; TRBD1 matches at 9 bases. This receptor was identified in a woman in her thirties or forties in good health and CMV-seropositive. In nucleotides, the CDR3 is TGCGCCAGCAGCCCGGGGACAGGGGGAAACACCATATATTTT. It yields the protein CASSPGTGGNTIYF.